A single sample is the source of the 32 T cell receptor beta chains below, sequenced in a study of identical twins. TCRdb analysed the 5' RACE reads with MiXCR anew, one entry per CDR3 protein. The data show hundreds of thousands of distinct CDR3 sequences, with approximately 6% seen just once and 1.5% to 2% held by the top ten. Input material: naive T cells sorted from blood. The receptors originated from a man aged 18 to 30 in good health.

This clonotype was seen repeatedly, ten times or more. The rearrangement joins TRBV7-2 to TRBJ2-1, with 9 nucleotides matching TRBD2. V dropped 1 base and J dropped 6; count of bases not matched to a gene: 7. In germline, CDR1 is SGHTA, CDR2 FQGNSA. The CDR3 extends over 16 amino acids. This chain's CDR3 is CASSLGGGRAPNEQFF. CDR3 DNA: TGTGCCAGCAGCTTAGGGGGCGGGAGGGCCCCCAATGAGCAGTTCTTC.

This clonotype was counted at least ten times. The chain combines TRBV20-1 with TRBJ2-6; 10 positions agree with TRBD1. The CDR3 runs 19 residues. Per germline, CDR1 DFQATT and CDR2 SNEGSKA (reference sequence). Trimming at V came to 0 bases and at J to 1 base, leaving 9 bases not matched to a gene. The CDR3 bases are TGCAGTGCTAGAGATATAGTAGGGACAGGGGCTTCTGGGGCCAACGTCCTGACTTTC. Residues: CSARDIVGTGASGANVLTF.

Ten or more counts support this clonotype. The chain recombines TRBV27 with TRBJ2-1; the match to TRBD2 covers 11 bases. V trimming: 6 bases; J trimming: 4 bases; junction bases outside the gene matches: 8. This CDR3 has 16 residues. Germline V CDR1 and CDR2: MNHEY, SMNVEV (reference sequence). The CDR3 coding sequence is TGTGCCAGCAGCAGACTAGCGGGAAGTAATTACAATGAGCAGTTCTTC. It yields the protein CASSRLAGSNYNEQFF.

This clonotype was seen many times. The rearrangement links TRBV4-3 to TRBJ2-1; no firm D call. The CDR3 is 16 amino acids. The V end lost 1 base, the J end lost 0 bases, and 10 bases lay between the germline ends. Germline CDR1 reads LGHNA; CDR2 reads YSLEER. As DNA, the CDR3 is TGCGCCAGCAGCCAAGTTGACGGGCGCTCCTACAATGAGCAGTTCTTC. It translates to CASSQVDGRSYNEQFF.

This clonotype showed up many times. This chain connects TRBV12-3 or TRBV12-4 to TRBJ2-1; possibly TRBD2 for D (6 bases). The CDR3 covers 14 residues. V lost 5 bases to trimming and J lost 8 bases, with 16 bases between them. For the CDR3, the DNA is TGTGCCAGCAGTGTTAGCGGATTCAACGATGAGCAGTTCTTC. Translating it yields CASSVSGFNDEQFF.

V gene TRBV7-2 combines with J gene TRBJ2-7; D is possibly TRBD1 (8 bases). Trimming pared 5 bases from V and 3 bases from J, leaving 17 bases between. The CDR3 contains 15 residues. Germline values: CDR1 SGHTA, CDR2 FQGNSA. Here the CDR3 reads CASSQGAGVYYEQYF. CDR3 sequence (DNA): TGTGCCAGCAGCCAGGGGGCGGGAGTTTACTACGAGCAGTACTTC. The whole variable domain, remainder taken from reference TRBV7-2 and TRBJ2-7, is GAGVSQSPSNKVTEKGKDVELRCDPISGHTALYWYRQSLGQGLEFLIYFQGNSAPDKSGLPSDRFSAERTGGSVSTLTIQRTQQEDSAVYLCASSQGAGVYYEQYFGPGTRLTVT.

The DNA for the CDR3 is TGTGCCAGTAGTATATCGAACTACAATGAGCAGTTCTTC. Its translation: CASSISNYNEQFF. The J gene is TRBJ2-1, the V gene TRBV19; D is uncertain. Germline V lookup: CDR1 LNHDA, CDR2 SQIVND (reference sequence). The CDR3 is 13 residues long. With 2 bases removed from V and 3 bases from J, the gap between germline ends came to 5 bases.

This clonotype was seen repeatedly, ten times or more. The J gene is TRBJ1-2, the V gene TRBV6-1; TRBD1 might be the D (5 bases). The CDR3 extends over 17 amino acids. V was trimmed by 3 bases and J by 4 bases, leaving 21 bases between them. Germline V gives CDR1 MNHNS, CDR2 SASEGT. This chain's CDR3 is CASSDFSVWGEFYGYTF. CDR3 nucleotides: TGTGCCAGCAGTGATTTTTCGGTGTGGGGGGAGTTCTATGGCTACACCTTC.

This chain links TRBV6-5 with TRBJ2-2, with 12 nucleotides matching TRBD2. The V and J ends lost 0 bases and 6 bases, in that order; junction bases with no gene match: 8. Germline values: CDR1 MNHEY, CDR2 SVGAGI. CDR3 length equals 18 residues. In DNA, the CDR3 is TGTGCCAGCAGTTACTCTAATACCGGACTAGCGGGATCCGGGGAGCTGTTTTTT. Translating gives CASSYSNTGLAGSGELFF.

The sample holds many counts of this clonotype. The chain has TRBV9 and TRBJ2-3, with 10 nucleotides matching TRBD2. After removal of 0 bases from V and 4 bases from J, the junction contained 5 bases not matched to a gene. The V gene's germline CDR1 is SGDLS and CDR2 YYNGEE. The CDR3 is made up of 16 amino acids. CDR3 residues: CASSVVEREGPDTQYF. The DNA for the CDR3 is TGTGCCAGCAGCGTAGTGGAGCGGGAGGGACCAGATACGCAGTATTTT.

This clonotype has at least ten counts. The V and J genes are TRBV12-3 or TRBV12-4 and TRBJ1-1, with 8 bases matching TRBD1. Germline trimming cut 6 bases from V and 7 bases from J; bases unmatched to any gene: 7. The CDR3 consists of 13 residues. The CDR3 coding sequence is TGTGCCAGCAGGACAGGGGACACCCTTGAAGCTTTCTTT. Translating it yields CASRTGDTLEAFF.

This chain links TRBV7-9 with TRBJ2-7, with a tentative D call TRBD2 (6 bases). CDR1 and CDR2 from the germline V gene are SEHNR and FQNEAQ (reference sequence). The CDR3 loop spans 15 amino acids. With 5 bases removed from V and 0 bases from J, the gap between germline ends came to 14 bases. The CDR3 region is CASSTGTRSSYEQYV. The CDR3 DNA sequence: TGTGCCAGCAGCACCGGGACTCGAAGCTCCTACGAGCAGTACGTC.

In its sample, this clonotype was seen many times. The chain couples TRBV9 to TRBJ2-3; 11 nucleotides match TRBD2. The CDR3 contains 17 residues. V trimming: 0 bases; J trimming: 0 bases; junction bases outside the gene matches: 3. Germline loops: CDR1 SGDLS, CDR2 YYNGEE. The chain's CDR3 is CASSVAASGGSTDTQYF. The CDR3 DNA sequence: TGTGCCAGCAGCGTAGCGGCTAGCGGGGGGAGCACAGATACGCAGTATTTT.

The J gene is TRBJ1-2, the V gene TRBV5-6; D remains ambiguous. Between the trimmed V and J ends, which lost 4 bases and 2 bases, there was a span of 18 bases. The germline CDR1 and CDR2 sequences are SGHDT and YYEEEE. The CDR3 spans 16 residues. CDR3 DNA: TGTGCCAGCAGCCGCACCGACGGACTTCCCAACTATGGCTACACCTTC. Amino acids: CASSRTDGLPNYGYTF.

This clonotype was recorded many times. The chain couples TRBV20-1 to TRBJ2-7, with 7 nucleotides matching TRBD1. Unmatched junction bases numbered 12, after V lost 3 bases and J lost 1 base. CDR1 and CDR2 from the germline V gene are DFQATT and SNEGSKA (reference sequence). This CDR3 has 16 residues. The CDR3, as DNA: TGCAGTGCTAGTACCCACCACAGGGGCCTGTCCTACGAGCAGTACTTC. This sequence encodes CSASTHHRGLSYEQYF.

This clonotype has at least ten counts. The V gene is TRBV5-1, the J gene TRBJ2-5, with TRBD1 identical over 7 bases. Germline V lookup: CDR1 SGHRS, CDR2 YFSETQ. This CDR3 comprises 16 residues. With V trimmed by 2 bases and J by 1 base, 8 bases remained unmatched. The CDR3 DNA follows: TGCGCCAGCAGCTTCATCGCGCAGGGGGTCCAAGAGACCCAGTACTTC. It specifies CASSFIAQGVQETQYF.

The rearrangement uses TRBV4-1 and TRBJ2-5; 7 nucleotides line up with TRBD2. CDR3 length: 17 amino acids. With 2 bases clipped from V and 5 bases from J, the junction kept 14 bases outside the gene matches. Germline assignment: CDR1 MGHRA and CDR2 YSYEKL. The CDR3 coding sequence is TGCGCCAGCAGCCAACCGGGTGGGGGGGGAGAGGCGGAGACCCAGTACTTC. Its translation: CASSQPGGGGEAETQYF.

This clonotype appeared a few times. CDR3 protein: CASSLYRVGELFF. The CDR3 coding sequence is TGTGCCAGCAGTCTCTACAGGGTCGGGGAGCTGTTTTTT. The V and J genes are TRBV6-2 or TRBV6-3 and TRBJ2-2, with D possibly TRBD1 on 6 matching bases. Trimming stripped 5 bases from V and 7 bases from J, with 11 bases between. The germline CDR1 and CDR2 sequences are MNHEY and SVGEGT. This CDR3 has 13 amino acids.

This chain links TRBV27 with TRBJ2-1, with 10 bases fitting TRBD2. Germline loops: CDR1 MNHEY, CDR2 SMNVEV (reference sequence). The CDR3 covers 19 residues. V shed 1 base, J shed 1 base, and the junction held 10 bases outside the gene matches. The CDR3 sequence is CASSLLSLAGDGSYNEQFF. The CDR3 DNA reads as TGTGCCAGCAGTTTATTGAGTCTAGCGGGAGATGGGTCCTACAATGAGCAGTTCTTC.

V and J are TRBV6-1 and TRBJ2-7; D is possibly TRBD2 (5 bases). The CDR3 length is 13 residues. From germline, CDR1 is MNHNS and CDR2 SASEGT. Between the trimmed V and J ends, which lost 4 bases and 4 bases, there was a span of 11 bases. The DNA for the CDR3 is TGTGCCAGCAGTGGGCGAGGGCTGTACGAGCAGTACGTC. This sequence encodes CASSGRGLYEQYV.

J is TRBJ2-1 and V is TRBV27; TRBD2 matches at 7 bases. Germline V gene data show CDR1 as MNHEY and CDR2 as SMNVEV (reference sequence). The CDR3 spans 15 residues. V shed 7 bases and J 6 bases; nucleotides not matched to a gene: 12. For the CDR3, the DNA is TGTGCCAGCACCCCGGCCCCACTAGCGACCAATGAGCAGTTCTTC. Its protein is CASTPAPLATNEQFF.

The rearrangement uses TRBV28 and TRBJ2-3; 10 bases are a match to TRBD2. The J segment lost 0 bases and the V segment lost 4 bases, leaving 7 bases of the junction unmatched. Germline lookup yields CDR1 MDHEN and CDR2 SYDVKM. CDR3 size: 17 residues. In DNA form, the CDR3 reads TGTGCCAGCAGTTCCACCCTTAGCGGGAGGAGCACAGATACGCAGTATTTT. This sequence encodes CASSSTLSGRSTDTQYF.

This clonotype was seen many times. The genes are TRBV6-1 and TRBJ2-1; TRBD2 agrees at 8 bases. The CDR3 totals 17 residues. From germline, CDR1 is MNHNS and CDR2 SASEGT. With V trimmed by 2 bases and J by 0 bases, 6 bases remained unmatched. CDR3 DNA sequence: TGTGCCAGCAGTGAATTGAGTAGCGGGGCCTCCTACAATGAGCAGTTCTTC. This sequence encodes CASSELSSGASYNEQFF.

This clonotype occurred many times. The rearrangement uses TRBV7-2 and TRBJ2-3, with 8 bases matching TRBD2. The CDR3 has 17 residues. From germline, CDR1 is SGHTA and CDR2 FQGNSA. The J segment lost 1 base and the V segment lost 1 base, leaving 7 bases of the junction unmatched. The CDR3 spells CASSLVGTRSRTDTQYF. As DNA, the CDR3 is TGTGCCAGCAGCTTAGTAGGGACTAGGTCGCGCACAGATACGCAGTATTTT.

A few counts support this clonotype. The V call is TRBV6-1, the J call TRBJ1-5, with a possible D match to TRBD1 (6 bases). CDR3 length: 16 amino acids. Per the germline V gene, CDR1 is MNHNS and CDR2 is SASEGT. Deletions cut 6 bases from V and 0 bases from J, with 15 bases between. The CDR3 DNA follows: TGTGCCAGCAGCCCTGACAGGCCAAATAGCAATCAGCCCCAGCATTTT. This codes for CASSPDRPNSNQPQHF.

Turning to this clonotype: A much larger clone differs by one base, so this may be a read error. The conserved phenylalanine or tryptophan is not found at the CDR3 terminus, so this likely reflects a read error. The gene calls are TRBV20-1 and TRBJ2-1, with a tentative D call TRBD2 (6 bases). CDR1 and CDR2 from the germline V gene are DFQATT and SNEGSKA (reference sequence). V was shortened by 6 bases and J by 12 bases, with 24 bases between the two germline ends. CDR3 size: 14 residues. CDR3 region: CSAGEANGQARQFY. As DNA, the CDR3 is TGCAGTGCCGGGGAGGCCAACGGACAAGCACGGCAGTTCTAC.

There are many counts of this clonotype. The chain links TRBV20-1 to TRBJ2-1; the D is unclear. Germline CDR1 DFQATT, CDR2 SNEGSKA (reference sequence). V gave up 3 bases and J gave up 6 bases, with 12 bases separating them. The CDR3 runs 13 residues. CDR3 bases: TGCAGTGCTAGTATGCTGAGTGGCAATGAGCAGTTCTTC. Translated, it gives CSASMLSGNEQFF.

In this sample, this clonotype turned up many times. J is TRBJ1-4 and V is TRBV20-1; D not certain. Looked up from germline, CDR1 is DFQATT and CDR2 is SNEGSKA (reference sequence). The CDR3 is made up of 13 amino acids. V dropped 2 bases and J dropped 10 bases, with 14 bases sitting between them. The CDR3 coding sequence is TGCAGTGCTAGACCCAACACCGCGGGAAAACTGTTTTTT. Protein: CSARPNTAGKLFF.

The chain links TRBV3-1 to TRBJ2-2; D is unresolved. CDR1 and CDR2 (germline): LGHDT, YNNKEL (reference sequence). The germline V and J ends were trimmed by 0 bases and 6 bases, with 8 bases remaining between them. The CDR3 is made up of 14 amino acids. The CDR3 spells CASSQDHNPGELFF. For the CDR3, the DNA is TGTGCCAGCAGCCAAGACCATAACCCCGGGGAGCTGTTTTTT.

The V call is TRBV7-8, the J call TRBJ2-7, with D unresolved. V was clipped by 1 base and J by 6 bases, with 16 bases between them. CDR1 is SGHVS and CDR2 is FQNEAQ in the germline V gene. The CDR3 runs 15 residues. The CDR3 DNA sequence: TGTGCCAGCAGCTTAGGGGTAGGTCCTTCCACCGAGCAGTACTTC. Translation gives CASSLGVGPSTEQYF.

This clonotype occurred many times. This chain joins TRBV29-1 and TRBJ1-1; perhaps TRBD1 as D (6 bases). Germline lookup yields CDR1 SQVTM and CDR2 ANQGSEA. The CDR3 consists of 11 residues. The ends were cut back, 7 bases at V and 6 bases at J, with 12 bases in the middle. CDR3 sequence (DNA): TGCAGCGCTAAGGGGGGTCCTGAAGCTTTCTTT. Translated: CSAKGGPEAFF.

About this clonotype: Being one base from a much bigger clone, this may be a read error. The CDR3 end shows no conserved phenylalanine or tryptophan, and so a read error is likely. V gene TRBV5-1 combines with J gene TRBJ2-3; D gene unclear. This CDR3 is built from 13 residues. V lost 5 bases, J lost 4 bases, and 11 bases lay in between. Germline lookup yields CDR1 SGHRS and CDR2 YFSETQ. This CDR3 reads CASSDPVADTQYL. CDR3 bases: TGCGCCAGCAGTGACCCGGTGGCAGATACGCAGTATCTT.